What follows are 30 T cell receptor beta chains derived from one specimen sequenced in a study of T cell changes during pregnancy in multiple sclerosis. TCRdb's copy holds only in-frame clones and misses some; the assay was immunoSEQ multiplex PCR. Among about 70,000 clones listed, 75% to 95% were seen once. Source: peripheral blood, taken in the first trimester of pregnancy. The receptors here all came from a female donor with multiple sclerosis, enrolled in a pregnancy study.

The CDR3 spells CSIGRGTSTDTQYF. The DNA of the CDR3 is TGCAGCATAGGACGGGGAACTAGCACAGATACGCAGTATTTT. The rearrangement joins TRBV29-1 to TRBJ2-3, with a tentative D call TRBD2 (5 bases). The germline V gene encodes CDR1 SQVTM and CDR2 ANQGSEA. This CDR3 spans 14 amino acids. V was shortened by 8 bases and J by 0 bases, with 15 bases between the two germline ends.

The V gene is TRBV6-5, the J gene TRBJ2-1; TRBD2 might be the D (5 bases). Germline CDR1 MNHEY, CDR2 SVGAGI. The germline V and J ends were trimmed by 6 bases and 2 bases, with 8 bases remaining between them. The CDR3 is 13 amino acids. CDR3 protein: CASRSGPYNEQFF. CDR3 coding DNA: TGTGCCAGCAGAAGCGGCCCCTACAATGAGCAGTTCTTC.

The chain has TRBV7-2 and TRBJ2-3; D gene uncertain. Deletions cut 2 bases from V and 6 bases from J, with 12 bases between. The length of the CDR3 is 14 residues. From germline, CDR1 is SGHTA and CDR2 FQGNSA. CDR3 in amino acids: CASSLPRYGDTQYF. The CDR3 DNA follows: TGTGCCAGCAGCTTACCCCGGTATGGTGATACGCAGTATTTT.

The chain couples TRBV6-1 to TRBJ2-5; 8 bases agree with TRBD2. V dropped 8 bases and J dropped 2; count of bases not matched to a gene: 7. Germline V gene lookup returns CDR1 MNHNS and CDR2 SASEGT. This CDR3 has 14 amino acids. CDR3 region: CASSSGGNQETQYF. The DNA of the CDR3 is TGTGCCAGCTCTTCGGGGGGGAATCAAGAGACCCAGTACTTC.

The rearrangement links TRBV2 to TRBJ2-7; 10 bases are shared with TRBD1. V lost 6 bases and J lost 5; bases outside the gene matches: 7. The CDR3 covers 14 residues. Germline CDR1 is SNHLY and CDR2 is FYNNEI. The DNA of the CDR3 is TGTGCCAGCAGACACCGGGACAGGGGCGACGAGCAGTACTTC. Translated: CASRHRDRGDEQYF. Complete variable domain (other parts from reference TRBV2 and TRBJ2-7): EPEVTQTPSHQVTQMGQEVILRCVPISNHLYFYWYRQILGQKVEFLVSFYNNEISEKSEIFDDQFSVERPDGSNFTLKIRSTKLEDSAMYFCASRHRDRGDEQYFGPGTRLTVT.

With respect to this clone: The sample has other DNA sequences that encode this CDR3 too. The chain carries TRBV5-4 and TRBJ1-6; 7 nucleotides agree with TRBD1. The CDR3 is 15 amino acids. The V gene's germline CDR1 is SGHNT and CDR2 YYREEE (reference sequence). The V gene end was trimmed by 0 bases and the J gene end by 4 bases; junction bases not matched to a gene: 1. As DNA, the CDR3 is TGTGCCAGCAGCTTGGGACAGGGTTATAATTCACCCCTCCACTTT. It is translated as CASSLGQGYNSPLHF. The variable domain in full, completed from reference TRBV5-4 and TRBJ1-6, reads ETGVTQSPTHLIKTRGQQVTLRCSSQSGHNTVSWYQQALGQGPQFIFQYYREEENGRGNFPPRFSGLQFPNYSSELNVNALELDDSALYLCASSLGQGYNSPLHFGNGTRLTVT.

This chain connects TRBV19 to TRBJ1-2, with D perhaps matching TRBD1 (5 bases). Germline CDR1 is LNHDA and CDR2 is SQIVND (reference sequence). Deletions cut 6 bases from V and 1 base from J, with 9 bases between. The CDR3 is 13 residues long. CDR3 sequence reads: CASRTGLNYGYTF. The CDR3 bases are TGTGCCAGTAGGACGGGACTTAACTATGGCTACACCTTC.

The chain combines TRBV5-1 with TRBJ2-7; D is ambiguous. The CDR3 contains 15 residues. Germline V gene lookup returns CDR1 SGHRS and CDR2 YFSETQ. V shed 4 bases and J shed 0 bases, with 14 bases lying between them. CDR3 amino acids: CASSPAGFFSYEQYF. The CDR3 nucleotides read TGCGCCAGCAGCCCCGCAGGATTTTTCTCCTACGAGCAGTACTTC.

The chain carries TRBV4-1 and TRBJ1-2; 8 nucleotides align to TRBD1. The junction had 5 bases not matched to a gene; V was cut back by 4 bases and J by 1 base. CDR3 length: 15 residues. CDR1 and CDR2 from the germline V gene are MGHRA and YSYEKL. CDR3: CASSPSDRVNYGYTF. CDR3 bases: TGCGCCAGCAGCCCATCGGACAGGGTTAACTATGGCTACACCTTC.

The rearrangement links TRBV6-1 to TRBJ2-1; TRBD2 aligns across 9 bases. The length of the CDR3 is 13 residues. Germline CDR1 reads MNHNS; CDR2 reads SASEGT. Losses at the gene ends were 8 bases for V and 9 bases for J; bases not matched to a gene: 8. The CDR3: CASYFSGRGEQFF. Written as DNA, the CDR3 is TGTGCCAGCTACTTTAGCGGGAGAGGTGAGCAGTTCTTC.

The rearrangement links TRBV7-2 to TRBJ1-2; D not certain. The CDR3 runs 14 residues. The germline V gene has CDR1 SGHTA and CDR2 FQGNSA. Trimming took 3 bases from V and 2 from J, leaving 10 bases between them. CDR3 sequence reads: CASSLNTRNYGYTF. The CDR3 DNA follows: TGTGCCAGCAGCTTGAATACCAGAAACTATGGCTACACCTTC.

The chain recombines TRBV9 with TRBJ1-2, with 9 bases that match TRBD1. The CDR3 totals 15 residues. In germline, CDR1 is SGDLS, CDR2 YYNGEE. The V gene end was trimmed by 7 bases and the J gene end by 4 bases; junction bases not matched to a gene: 11. The CDR3 sequence is CASGHRGPQGYGYTF. CDR3 DNA sequence: TGTGCCAGCGGACACAGGGGGCCGCAGGGCTATGGCTACACCTTC. Combining the CDR3 with reference TRBV9 and TRBJ1-2 gives the whole variable domain DSGVTQTPKHLITATGQRVTLRCSPRSGDLSVYWYQQSLDQGLQFLIQYYNGEERAKGNILERFSAQQFPDLHSELNLSSLELGDSALYFCASGHRGPQGYGYTFGSGTRLTVV.

The V gene is TRBV18, the J gene TRBJ1-3; no definite D call. CDR3 size: 15 residues. V shed 4 bases and J shed 4 bases, with 14 bases lying between them. Germline V gene lookup returns CDR1 KGHSH and CDR2 LQKENI. The DNA for the CDR3 is TGTGCCAGCTCACGCGGCGGCGCGCTGGGAAACACCATATATTTT. It encodes CASSRGGALGNTIYF.

The chain uses TRBV11-1 and TRBJ2-3; 9 nucleotides line up with TRBD1. The CDR3 runs 14 residues. The junction had 5 bases not matched to a gene; V was cut back by 6 bases and J by 4 bases. Germline CDR1 reads SGHAT; CDR2 reads FQDESV (reference sequence). DNA for the CDR3: TGTGCCAGCAGAACAGGGGGCGCCTCAGATACGCAGTATTTT. Translation gives CASRTGGASDTQYF.

The J gene is TRBJ2-5, the V gene TRBV7-8; possibly TRBD2 for D (6 bases). Trimming pared 1 base from V and 4 bases from J, leaving 16 bases between. CDR1 SGHVS and CDR2 FQNEAQ come from the germline V gene. This CDR3 region has 16 residues. The CDR3: CASSLGPGSWRETQYF. CDR3 coding DNA: TGTGCCAGCAGCTTAGGTCCCGGGAGTTGGAGAGAGACCCAGTACTTC. The complete variable domain, with remaining parts taken from reference TRBV7-8 and TRBJ2-5, reads GAGVSQSPRYKVAKRGQDVALRCDPISGHVSLFWYQQALGQGPEFLTYFQNEAQLDKSGLPSDRFFAERPEGSVSTLKIQRTQQEDSAVYLCASSLGPGSWRETQYFGPGTRLLVL.

The rearrangement uses TRBV7-9 and TRBJ2-2; tentative D call: TRBD1 (5 bases). The CDR3 consists of 16 residues. V lost 2 bases and J lost 1, with 11 bases in between. Germline-derived CDR1 and CDR2 are SEHNR and FQNEAQ (reference sequence). DNA of the CDR3: TGTGCCAGCAGCTTAAGGCAGGGCGTGAACACCGGGGAGCTGTTTTTT. Translating gives CASSLRQGVNTGELFF.

The chain links TRBV7-9 to TRBJ2-7; TRBD1 matches at 7 bases. The CDR3 is 16 residues long. With V trimmed by 5 bases and J by 2 bases, 12 bases remained unmatched. Germline-derived CDR1 and CDR2 are SEHNR and FQNEAQ (reference sequence). For the CDR3, the DNA is TGTGCCAGCAGCGCCCAGGGTGGCGACAGGGCCTACGAGCAGTACTTC. It specifies CASSAQGGDRAYEQYF.

The CDR3 DNA reads as TGTGCCTGGAGTACGGACAAGAGCAATCAGCCCCAGCATTTT. Translation: CAWSTDKSNQPQHF. The chain couples TRBV30 to TRBJ1-5; tentative D call: TRBD1 (5 bases). Trimming stripped 2 bases from V and 1 base from J, with 9 bases between. This CDR3 contains 14 residues. The germline gives CDR1 GTSNPN, CDR2 SVGIG (reference sequence).

This chain uses TRBV6-1 with TRBJ1-5, with TRBD1 matching 8 bases. With 4 bases clipped from V and 6 bases from J, the junction kept 11 bases outside the gene matches. Germline assignment: CDR1 MNHNS and CDR2 SASEGT. The CDR3 is made up of 16 amino acids. CDR3 sequence: CASSVVFGQGIQPQHF. As DNA, the CDR3 is TGTGCCAGCAGTGTGGTCTTTGGACAGGGAATTCAGCCCCAGCATTTT.

The chain is built from TRBV7-9 and TRBJ2-1; 13 nucleotides align to TRBD2. This CDR3 spans 16 amino acids. In germline, CDR1 is SEHNR, CDR2 FQNEAQ (reference sequence). V gave up 1 base and J gave up 7 bases; unmatched junction bases: 4. The DNA of the CDR3 is TGTGCCAGCAGCTTAGTAGGGACTAGCGGGACGAATGAGCAGTTCTTC. Its protein product is CASSLVGTSGTNEQFF.

Only one count was recorded for this clone. The V and J genes are TRBV2 and TRBJ2-3, with TRBD1 matching over 7 bases. The CDR3 spans 17 residues. The germline V gene encodes CDR1 SNHLY and CDR2 FYNNEI. The J segment lost 1 base and the V segment lost 6 bases, leaving 13 bases of the junction unmatched. The CDR3 DNA reads as TGTGCCAGCAGCGGATCGCCTGGGACAGCCGGCACAGATACGCAGTATTTT. Its translation: CASSGSPGTAGTDTQYF. Supplemented by reference TRBV2 and TRBJ2-3, the full variable domain reads EPEVTQTPSHQVTQMGQEVILRCVPISNHLYFYWYRQILGQKVEFLVSFYNNEISEKSEIFDDQFSVERPDGSNFTLKIRSTKLEDSAMYFCASSGSPGTAGTDTQYFGPGTRLTVL.

The J gene is TRBJ2-7, the V gene TRBV28; no definite D call. Trimming stripped 7 bases from V and 1 base from J, with 11 bases between. Germline assignment: CDR1 MDHEN and CDR2 SYDVKM. The CDR3 has 13 residues. The CDR3 DNA is TGTGCCAGCATTGGAGCGCCGTCCTACGAGCAGTACTTC. Encoded protein: CASIGAPSYEQYF.

The chain carries TRBV7-2 and TRBJ1-6; D perhaps matches TRBD1 (6 bases). The ends were cut back, 4 bases at V and 9 bases at J, with 16 bases in the middle. The germline V gene has CDR1 SGHTA and CDR2 FQGNSA. The CDR3 has 15 amino acids. This CDR3 reads CASSSDSIEGSPLHF. CDR3 bases: TGTGCCAGCAGCTCGGACAGTATAGAGGGTTCACCCCTCCACTTT.

This chain links TRBV7-9 with TRBJ1-2; tentative D call: TRBD1 (6 bases). The CDR3 contains 14 residues. Looked up from germline, CDR1 is SEHNR and CDR2 is FQNEAQ (reference sequence). V gave up 5 bases and J gave up 3 bases, with 13 bases separating them. The CDR3 protein is CASSGVGAHYGYTF. The CDR3, as DNA: TGTGCCAGCAGCGGGGTGGGGGCTCACTATGGCTACACCTTC.

This chain joins TRBV19 and TRBJ2-7; TRBD1 might be the D (5 bases). V lost 2 bases, J lost 5 bases, and 10 bases lay in between. The CDR3 is 13 amino acids. Germline CDR1 LNHDA, CDR2 SQIVND (reference sequence). Here the CDR3 reads CASSIQGDHEQYF. The CDR3 DNA is TGTGCCAGTAGTATACAGGGTGATCACGAGCAGTACTTC.

The J gene is TRBJ1-3, the V gene TRBV2; 7 bases are a match to TRBD1. V lost 4 bases, J lost 0 bases, and 6 bases stayed unmatched. The CDR3 sequence is 16 residues long. Germline CDR1 and CDR2: SNHLY and FYNNEI. The CDR3 DNA follows: TGTGCCAGCAGTGTAAAGGGGGCCTCCTCTGGAAACACCATATATTTT. This translates into CASSVKGASSGNTIYF. Combining the CDR3 with reference TRBV2 and TRBJ1-3 gives the whole variable domain EPEVTQTPSHQVTQMGQEVILRCVPISNHLYFYWYRQILGQKVEFLVSFYNNEISEKSEIFDDQFSVERPDGSNFTLKIRSTKLEDSAMYFCASSVKGASSGNTIYFGEGSWLTVV.

This chain joins TRBV5-4 and TRBJ2-1; tentative D call: TRBD2 (7 bases). This CDR3 has 13 residues. Trimming shortened V by 1 base and J by 10 bases, and 12 bases separated the two germline ends. The germline V gene encodes CDR1 SGHNT and CDR2 YYREEE (reference sequence). In DNA, the CDR3 is TGTGCCAGCAGCTTGTCGGGGGGCGCCGAGCAGTTCTTC. Its protein product is CASSLSGGAEQFF.

The count of this clone is one. V gene TRBV5-6 combines with J gene TRBJ1-1; 7 nucleotides match TRBD1. The CDR3 spans 14 residues. With 3 bases clipped from V and 1 base from J, the junction kept 3 bases outside the gene matches. Germline V gene sequence: CDR1 SGHDT, CDR2 YYEEEE. The CDR3 reads CASSWDRANTEAFF. The CDR3 DNA reads as TGTGCCAGCAGCTGGGACAGAGCGAACACTGAAGCTTTCTTT.

J is TRBJ2-2 and V is TRBV1; the table assigns TRBD1, which was not confirmed against the DNA. TRBV1 is a documented pseudogene. This CDR3 is built from 14 residues. The CDR3 DNA follows: TGCACCAGCACCGACAGGGTAAACACCGGGGAGCTGTTTTTT. Protein: CTSTDRVNTGELFF.

J is TRBJ2-2 and V is TRBV10-3; D is perhaps TRBD1 (5 bases). There are 13 residues in the CDR3. The germline gives CDR1 ENHRY, CDR2 SYGVKD. V shed 7 bases and J shed 2 bases, with 8 bases lying between them. The CDR3: CAIKGRNTGELFF. The CDR3 DNA follows: TGTGCCATCAAGGGGCGCAACACCGGGGAGCTGTTTTTT.